This T cell receptor beta chain was identified during a study of beta chain features in type 1 diabetes. General observations from the study: Patients with Type 1 diabetes showed moderately but significantly shorter TCRB CDR3s in all four CD4+ subsets. Diminished insertions and augmented deletions at VDJ junctions characterized type 1 diabetes patients.

Per the germline V gene, CDR1 is GTSNPN and CDR2 is SVGIG (reference sequence). The junction had 6 bases not matched to a gene; V was cut back by 0 bases and J by 4 bases. The CDR3 contains 14 residues. The investigators reverse transcribed all of the isolated RNA, so they sequenced expressed TCRB transcripts. Sequenced by immunoSEQ multiplex PCR; TCRdb stores in-frame clones only, minus some. The sample includes 600,000 to 700,000 clones, roughly 13% of them seen just once. Worth noting for this clone: Antigen: not known.

The rearrangement joins TRBV30 to TRBJ2-7, with 7 bases identical to TRBD1. Sequences were obtained from naive CD4+ T cells from blood. This clonotype originated in a man between 18 and 35 years old with type 1 diabetes. CDR3 in amino acids: CAWSVPGQNYEQYF. DNA of the CDR3: TGTGCCTGGAGTGTACCGGGACAGAATTACGAGCAGTACTTC.